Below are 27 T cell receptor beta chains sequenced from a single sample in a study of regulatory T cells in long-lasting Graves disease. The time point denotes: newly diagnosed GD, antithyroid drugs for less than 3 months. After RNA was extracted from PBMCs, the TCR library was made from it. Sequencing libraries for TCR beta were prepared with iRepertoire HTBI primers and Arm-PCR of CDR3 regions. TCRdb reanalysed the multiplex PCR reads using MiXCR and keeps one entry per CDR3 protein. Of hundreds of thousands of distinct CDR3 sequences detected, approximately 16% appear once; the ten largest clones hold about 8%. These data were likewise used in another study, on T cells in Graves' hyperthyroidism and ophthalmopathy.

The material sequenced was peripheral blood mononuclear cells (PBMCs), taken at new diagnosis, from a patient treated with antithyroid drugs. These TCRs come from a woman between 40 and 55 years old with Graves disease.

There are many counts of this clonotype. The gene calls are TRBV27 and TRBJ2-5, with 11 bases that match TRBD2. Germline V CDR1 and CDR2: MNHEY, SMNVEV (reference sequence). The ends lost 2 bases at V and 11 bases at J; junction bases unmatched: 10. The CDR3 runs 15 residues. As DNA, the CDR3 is TGTGCCAGCAGTTTAAACTTCGGGACTAGCGGTCCACAGTACTTC. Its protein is CASSLNFGTSGPQYF.

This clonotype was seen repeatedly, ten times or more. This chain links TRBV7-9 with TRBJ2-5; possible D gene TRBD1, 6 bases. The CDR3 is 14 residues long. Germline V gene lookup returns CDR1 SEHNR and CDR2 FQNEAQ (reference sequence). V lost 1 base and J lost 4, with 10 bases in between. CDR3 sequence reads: CASSLEGRGETQYF. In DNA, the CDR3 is TGTGCCAGCAGCTTAGAGGGCAGGGGAGAGACCCAGTACTTC. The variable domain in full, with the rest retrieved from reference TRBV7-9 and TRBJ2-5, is DTGVSQNPRHKITKRGQNVTFRCDPISEHNRLYWYRQTLGQGPEFLTYFQNEAQLEKSRLLSDRFSAERPKGSFSTLEIQRTEQGDSAMYLCASSLEGRGETQYFGPGTRLLVL.

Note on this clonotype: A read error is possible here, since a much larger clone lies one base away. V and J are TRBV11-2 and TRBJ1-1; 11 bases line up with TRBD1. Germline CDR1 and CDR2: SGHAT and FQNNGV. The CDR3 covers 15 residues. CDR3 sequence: CAGSNGGQGATEAFF. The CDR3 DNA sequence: TGTGCCGGCAGCAACGGTGGACAGGGGGCAACTGAAGCTTTCTTT.

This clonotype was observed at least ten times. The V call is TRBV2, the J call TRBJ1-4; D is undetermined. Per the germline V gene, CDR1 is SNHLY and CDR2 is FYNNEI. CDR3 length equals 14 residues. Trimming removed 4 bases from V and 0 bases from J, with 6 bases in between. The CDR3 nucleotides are TGTGCCAGCAGTGGAAAGTCAACTAATGAAAAACTGTTTTTT. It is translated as CASSGKSTNEKLFF. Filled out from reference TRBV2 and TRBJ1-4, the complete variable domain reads EPEVTQTPSHQVTQMGQEVILRCVPISNHLYFYWYRQILGQKVEFLVSFYNNEISEKSEIFDDQFSVERPDGSNFTLKIRSTKLEDSAMYFCASSGKSTNEKLFFGSGTQLSVL.

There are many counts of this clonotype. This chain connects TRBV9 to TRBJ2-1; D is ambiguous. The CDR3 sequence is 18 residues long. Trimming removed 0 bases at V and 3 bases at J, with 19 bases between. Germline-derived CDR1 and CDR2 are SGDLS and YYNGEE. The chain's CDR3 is CASSVGSWVESYYNEQFF. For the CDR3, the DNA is TGTGCCAGCAGCGTAGGTTCTTGGGTCGAGAGTTACTACAATGAGCAGTTCTTC.

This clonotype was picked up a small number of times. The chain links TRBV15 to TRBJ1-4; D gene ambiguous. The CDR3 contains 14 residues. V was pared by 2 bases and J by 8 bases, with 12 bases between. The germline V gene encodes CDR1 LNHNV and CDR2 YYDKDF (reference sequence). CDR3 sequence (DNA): TGTGCCACCAGCAGACAAACCGCTGGGGAAAAACTGTTTTTT. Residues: CATSRQTAGEKLFF.

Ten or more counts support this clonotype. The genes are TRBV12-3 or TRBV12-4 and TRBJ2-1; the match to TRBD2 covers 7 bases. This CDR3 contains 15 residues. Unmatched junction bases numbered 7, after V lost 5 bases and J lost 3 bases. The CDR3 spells CASSPAGRGYNEQFF. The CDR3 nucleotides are TGTGCCAGCAGTCCAGCGGGGCGGGGCTACAATGAGCAGTTCTTC.

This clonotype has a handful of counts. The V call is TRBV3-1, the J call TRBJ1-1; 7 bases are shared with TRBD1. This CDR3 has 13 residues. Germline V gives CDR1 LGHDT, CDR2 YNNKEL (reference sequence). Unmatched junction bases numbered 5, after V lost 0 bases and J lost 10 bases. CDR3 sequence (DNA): TGTGCCAGCAGCCAAGAGCCTCAGGGGGGAGCTTTCTTT. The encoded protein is CASSQEPQGGAFF.

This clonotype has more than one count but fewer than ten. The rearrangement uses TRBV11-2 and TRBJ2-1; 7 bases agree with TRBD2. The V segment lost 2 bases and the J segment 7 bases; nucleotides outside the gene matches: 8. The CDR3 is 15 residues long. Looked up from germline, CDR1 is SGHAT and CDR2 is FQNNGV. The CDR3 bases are TGTGCCAGCAGCTTATACGGCGGGAGCATGAATGAGCAGTTCTTC. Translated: CASSLYGGSMNEQFF. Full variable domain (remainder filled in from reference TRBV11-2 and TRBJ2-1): EAGVAQSPRYKIIEKRQSVAFWCNPISGHATLYWYQQILGQGPKLLIQFQNNGVVDDSQLPKDRFSAERLKGVDSTLKIQPAKLEDSAVYLCASSLYGGSMNEQFFGPGTRLTVL.

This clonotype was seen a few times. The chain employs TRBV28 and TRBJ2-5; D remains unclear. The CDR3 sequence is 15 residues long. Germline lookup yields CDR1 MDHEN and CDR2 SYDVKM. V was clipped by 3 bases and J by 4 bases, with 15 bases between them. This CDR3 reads CASSFWGQVGETQYF. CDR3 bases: TGTGCCAGCAGTTTTTGGGGTCAGGTTGGAGAGACCCAGTACTTC.

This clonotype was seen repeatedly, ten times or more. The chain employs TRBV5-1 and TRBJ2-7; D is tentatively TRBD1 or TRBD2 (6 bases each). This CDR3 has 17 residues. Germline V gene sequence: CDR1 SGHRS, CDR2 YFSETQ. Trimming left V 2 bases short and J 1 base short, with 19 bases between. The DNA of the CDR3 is TGCGCCAGCAGCTTCTTCCGAAGACAGGAGGGGTCCTACGAGCAGTACTTC. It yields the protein CASSFFRRQEGSYEQYF.

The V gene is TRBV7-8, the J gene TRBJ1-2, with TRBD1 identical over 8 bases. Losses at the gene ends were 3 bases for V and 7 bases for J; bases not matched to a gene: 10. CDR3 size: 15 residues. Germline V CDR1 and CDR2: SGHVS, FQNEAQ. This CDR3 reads CASSLGTTGAGGYTF. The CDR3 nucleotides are TGTGCCAGCAGCTTGGGAACGACAGGGGCGGGTGGCTACACCTTC.

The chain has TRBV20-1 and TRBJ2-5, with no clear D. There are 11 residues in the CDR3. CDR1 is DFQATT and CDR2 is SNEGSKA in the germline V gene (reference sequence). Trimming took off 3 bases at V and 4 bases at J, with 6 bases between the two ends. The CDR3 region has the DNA TGCAGTGCTAGTGACGGAGAGACCCAGTACTTC. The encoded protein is CSASDGETQYF.

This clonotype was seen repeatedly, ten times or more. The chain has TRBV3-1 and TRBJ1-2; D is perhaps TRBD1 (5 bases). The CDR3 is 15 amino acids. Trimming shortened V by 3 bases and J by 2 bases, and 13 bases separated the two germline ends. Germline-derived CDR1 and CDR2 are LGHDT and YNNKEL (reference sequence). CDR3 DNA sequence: TGTGCCAGCAGCCACCTCCTTGGGGGGAACTATGGCTACACCTTC. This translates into CASSHLLGGNYGYTF.

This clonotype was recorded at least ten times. The CDR3 protein is CASSRTGTGNTEAFF. CDR3 coding DNA: TGTGCCAGCAGCCGGACAGGGACGGGGAACACTGAAGCTTTCTTT. The chain uses TRBV3-1 and TRBJ1-1, with 8 nucleotides matching TRBD1. The CDR3 contains 15 residues. Germline lookup yields CDR1 LGHDT and CDR2 YNNKEL (reference sequence). Trimming took 4 bases from V and 1 from J; bases not matched to a gene: 5.

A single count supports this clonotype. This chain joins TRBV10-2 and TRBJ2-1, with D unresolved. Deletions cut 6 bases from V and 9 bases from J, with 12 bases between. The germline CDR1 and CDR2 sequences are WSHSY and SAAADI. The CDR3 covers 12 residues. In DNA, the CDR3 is TGCGCCAGCAGGTACAGTCGTGGTGAGCAGTTCTTC. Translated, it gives CASRYSRGEQFF.

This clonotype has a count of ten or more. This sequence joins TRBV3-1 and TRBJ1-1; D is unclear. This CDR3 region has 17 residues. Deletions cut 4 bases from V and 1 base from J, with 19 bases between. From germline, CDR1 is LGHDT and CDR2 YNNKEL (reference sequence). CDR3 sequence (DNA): TGTGCCAGCAGCCCACCCCTGGACGGCCCTAAGAACACTGAAGCTTTCTTT. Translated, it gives CASSPPLDGPKNTEAFF.

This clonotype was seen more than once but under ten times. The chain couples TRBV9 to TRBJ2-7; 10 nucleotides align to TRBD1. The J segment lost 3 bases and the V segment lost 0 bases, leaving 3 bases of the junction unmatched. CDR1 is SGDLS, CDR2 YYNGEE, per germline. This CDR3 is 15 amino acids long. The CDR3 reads CASSVGGQGIYEQYF. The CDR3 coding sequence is TGTGCCAGCAGCGTAGGGGGACAGGGGATCTACGAGCAGTACTTC.

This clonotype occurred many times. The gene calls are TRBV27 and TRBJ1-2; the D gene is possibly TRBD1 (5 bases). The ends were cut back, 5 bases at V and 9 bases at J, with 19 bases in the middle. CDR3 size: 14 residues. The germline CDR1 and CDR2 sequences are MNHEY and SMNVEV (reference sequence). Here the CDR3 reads CASSQEEGAHSYTF. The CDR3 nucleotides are TGTGCCAGCAGTCAAGAGGAAGGGGCCCACAGCTACACCTTC.

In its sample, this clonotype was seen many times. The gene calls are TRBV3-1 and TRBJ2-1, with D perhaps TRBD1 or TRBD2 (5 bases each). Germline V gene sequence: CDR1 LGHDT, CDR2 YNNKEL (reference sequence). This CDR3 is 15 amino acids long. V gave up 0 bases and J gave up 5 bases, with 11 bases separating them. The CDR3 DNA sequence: TGTGCCAGCAGCCAAGATCCGATGGGGGACAATGAGCAGTTCTTC. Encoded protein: CASSQDPMGDNEQFF.

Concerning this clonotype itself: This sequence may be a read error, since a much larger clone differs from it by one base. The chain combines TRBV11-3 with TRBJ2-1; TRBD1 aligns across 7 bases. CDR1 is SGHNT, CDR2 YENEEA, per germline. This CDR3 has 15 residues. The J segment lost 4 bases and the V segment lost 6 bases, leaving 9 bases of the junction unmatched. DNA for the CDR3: TGTGCCAGCAGTTTCATGGACAGGCCGTACAATGAGCAGTTCTTC. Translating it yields CASSFMDRPYNEQFF.

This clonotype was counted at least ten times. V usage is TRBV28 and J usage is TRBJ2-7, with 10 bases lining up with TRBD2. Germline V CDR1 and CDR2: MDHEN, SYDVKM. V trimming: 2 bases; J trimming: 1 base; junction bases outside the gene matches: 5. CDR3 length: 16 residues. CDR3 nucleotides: TGTGCCAGCAGTTTACGGGTAGCGGGGGGATCCTACGAGCAGTACTTC. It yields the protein CASSLRVAGGSYEQYF.

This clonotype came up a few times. The CDR3 nucleotides are TGTGCCAGCAGCGTAGAGGGGGACAACACTGAAGCTTTCTTT. It specifies CASSVEGDNTEAFF. The V call is TRBV9, the J call TRBJ1-1; possibly TRBD1 for D (6 bases). The length of the CDR3 is 14 residues. Germline CDR1 and CDR2: SGDLS and YYNGEE. Between the trimmed V and J ends, which lost 0 bases and 2 bases, there was a span of 8 bases.

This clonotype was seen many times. CDR3 amino acids: CASKEAFF. In DNA, the CDR3 is TGTGCCAGCAAAGAAGCTTTCTTT. This chain links TRBV27 with TRBJ1-1; D is unresolved. V gave up 7 bases and J gave up 8 bases, with 2 bases separating them. There are 8 residues in the CDR3. CDR1 MNHEY and CDR2 SMNVEV come from the germline V gene (reference sequence).

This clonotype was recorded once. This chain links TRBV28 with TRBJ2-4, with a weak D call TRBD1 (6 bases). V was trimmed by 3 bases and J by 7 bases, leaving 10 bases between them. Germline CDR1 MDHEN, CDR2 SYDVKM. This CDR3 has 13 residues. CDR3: CASSLGHLNIQYF. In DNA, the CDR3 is TGTGCCAGCAGTTTGGGACACCTGAACATTCAGTACTTC.

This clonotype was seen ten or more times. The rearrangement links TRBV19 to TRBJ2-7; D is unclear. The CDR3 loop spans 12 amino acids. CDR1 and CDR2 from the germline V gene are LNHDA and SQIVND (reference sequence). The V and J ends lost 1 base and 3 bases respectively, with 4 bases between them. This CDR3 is CASSIVGYEQYF. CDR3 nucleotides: TGTGCCAGTAGTATAGTAGGCTACGAGCAGTACTTC. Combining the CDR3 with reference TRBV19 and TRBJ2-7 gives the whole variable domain DGGITQSPKYLFRKEGQNVTLSCEQNLNHDAMYWYRQDPGQGLRLIYYSQIVNDFQKGDIAEGYSVSREKKESFPLTVTSAQKNPTAFYLCASSIVGYEQYFGPGTRLTVT.

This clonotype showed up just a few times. CDR3 loop: CASSRTNYEQYF. CDR3 DNA sequence: TGTGCCAGCAGCAGGACCAATTACGAGCAGTACTTC. This chain links TRBV5-6 with TRBJ2-7; D gene uncertain. The germline V gene has CDR1 SGHDT and CDR2 YYEEEE. V dropped 4 bases and J dropped 4 bases, with 9 bases sitting between them. This CDR3 contains 12 residues.